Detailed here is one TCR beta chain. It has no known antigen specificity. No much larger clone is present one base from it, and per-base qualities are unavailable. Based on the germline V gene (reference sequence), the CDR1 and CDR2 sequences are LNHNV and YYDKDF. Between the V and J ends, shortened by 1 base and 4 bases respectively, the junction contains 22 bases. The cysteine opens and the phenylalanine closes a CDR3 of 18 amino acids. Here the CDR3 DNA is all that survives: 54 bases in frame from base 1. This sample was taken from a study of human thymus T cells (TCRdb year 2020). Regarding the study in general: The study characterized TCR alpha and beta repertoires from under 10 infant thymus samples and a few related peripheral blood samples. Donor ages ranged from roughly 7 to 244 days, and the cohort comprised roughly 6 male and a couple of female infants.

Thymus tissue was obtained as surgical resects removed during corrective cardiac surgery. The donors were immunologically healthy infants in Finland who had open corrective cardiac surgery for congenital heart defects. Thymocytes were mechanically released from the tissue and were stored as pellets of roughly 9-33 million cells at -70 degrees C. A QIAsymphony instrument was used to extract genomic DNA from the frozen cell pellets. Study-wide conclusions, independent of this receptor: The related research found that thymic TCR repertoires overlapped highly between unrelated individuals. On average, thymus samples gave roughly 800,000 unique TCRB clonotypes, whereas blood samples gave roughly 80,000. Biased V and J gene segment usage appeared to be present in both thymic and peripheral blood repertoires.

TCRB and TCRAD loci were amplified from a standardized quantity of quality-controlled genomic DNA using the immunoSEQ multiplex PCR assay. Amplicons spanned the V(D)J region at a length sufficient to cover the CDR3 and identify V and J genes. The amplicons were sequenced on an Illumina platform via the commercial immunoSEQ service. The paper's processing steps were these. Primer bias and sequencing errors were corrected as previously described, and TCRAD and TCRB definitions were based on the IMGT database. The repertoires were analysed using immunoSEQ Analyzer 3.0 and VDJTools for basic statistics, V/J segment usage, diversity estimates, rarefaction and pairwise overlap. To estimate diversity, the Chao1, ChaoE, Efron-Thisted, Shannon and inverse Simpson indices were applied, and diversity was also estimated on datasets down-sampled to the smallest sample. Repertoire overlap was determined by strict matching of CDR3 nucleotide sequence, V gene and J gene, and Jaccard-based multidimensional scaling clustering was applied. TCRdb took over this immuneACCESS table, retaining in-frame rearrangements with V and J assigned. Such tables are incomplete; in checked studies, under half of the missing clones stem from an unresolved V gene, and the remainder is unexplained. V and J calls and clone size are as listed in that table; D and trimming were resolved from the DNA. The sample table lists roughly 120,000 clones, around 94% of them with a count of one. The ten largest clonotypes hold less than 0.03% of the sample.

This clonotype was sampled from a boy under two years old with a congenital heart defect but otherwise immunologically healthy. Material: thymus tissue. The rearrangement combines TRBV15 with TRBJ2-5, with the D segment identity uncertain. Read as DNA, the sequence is TGTGCCACCAGCAGAGGAAGGGATCTCCACCGCTATGGAGAGACCCAGTACTTC. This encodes CATSRGRDLHRYGETQYF.